This T cell receptor beta chain was identified during a study of blood T cell repertoires in COVID-19. Per the original data handling: Amplification of reference gene primers provided the estimated nucleated cell counts. Assay used: immunoSEQ multiplex PCR; TCRdb lists only in-frame clones, some missing. V and J calls and clone size are given by that table; D and trimming were obtained from the DNA. Here the sample spans over 150,000 clones, approximately 85% being singletons. The CDR3 has 13 amino acids. V lost 4 bases and J lost 2, with 5 bases in between. Germline V gene lookup returns CDR1 KGHDR and CDR2 SFDVKD. The participants were between about 18 and 90 years old and came from about two dozen US areas.

V and J are TRBV24-1 and TRBJ2-1; D is ambiguous. The clonotype comes from a man in his forties who had recovered from COVID-19. Sequenced input: PBMCs or T cells enriched from blood (not recorded which). The CDR3 nucleotides are TGTGCCACCAGTGACAGTACCTACAATGAGCAGTTCTTC. Translation: CATSDSTYNEQFF.